This T cell receptor beta chain was sequenced in a study of CD8+ T cells in alopecia areata. Sequencing relied on a cDNA template that was reverse transcribed from extracted RNA. Sequenced by immunoSEQ multiplex PCR; TCRdb stores in-frame clones only, minus some. The sample shows some 190,000 clones, more than 55% of them seen only once. Concerning this clone itself: The sample has other DNA sequences that encode this CDR3 too.

There are 13 residues in the CDR3. Germline lookup yields CDR1 SQVTM and CDR2 ANQGSEA. The ends lost 6 bases at V and 7 bases at J; junction bases unmatched: 6. Noted treatment: oral pan-JAK inhibitor, 5-10 mg twice daily. The material sequenced was CD4+ T cells sorted from blood, taken around week 44, from a patient treated with tofacitinib. The chain has TRBV29-1 and TRBJ1-6; 7 positions match TRBD1. The TCR comes from a human donor with alopecia areata. In nucleotides, the CDR3 is TGCAGCGTAGGGGACAGTCCGAATTCACCCCTCCACTTT. This sequence encodes CSVGDSPNSPLHF. The full variable domain, with the rest looked up from reference TRBV29-1 and TRBJ1-6, is SAVISQKPSRDICQRGTSLTIQCQVDSQVTMMFWYRQQPGQSLTLIATANQGSEATYESGFVIDKFPISRPNLTFSTLTVSNMSPEDSSIYLCSVGDSPNSPLHFGNGTRLTVT.